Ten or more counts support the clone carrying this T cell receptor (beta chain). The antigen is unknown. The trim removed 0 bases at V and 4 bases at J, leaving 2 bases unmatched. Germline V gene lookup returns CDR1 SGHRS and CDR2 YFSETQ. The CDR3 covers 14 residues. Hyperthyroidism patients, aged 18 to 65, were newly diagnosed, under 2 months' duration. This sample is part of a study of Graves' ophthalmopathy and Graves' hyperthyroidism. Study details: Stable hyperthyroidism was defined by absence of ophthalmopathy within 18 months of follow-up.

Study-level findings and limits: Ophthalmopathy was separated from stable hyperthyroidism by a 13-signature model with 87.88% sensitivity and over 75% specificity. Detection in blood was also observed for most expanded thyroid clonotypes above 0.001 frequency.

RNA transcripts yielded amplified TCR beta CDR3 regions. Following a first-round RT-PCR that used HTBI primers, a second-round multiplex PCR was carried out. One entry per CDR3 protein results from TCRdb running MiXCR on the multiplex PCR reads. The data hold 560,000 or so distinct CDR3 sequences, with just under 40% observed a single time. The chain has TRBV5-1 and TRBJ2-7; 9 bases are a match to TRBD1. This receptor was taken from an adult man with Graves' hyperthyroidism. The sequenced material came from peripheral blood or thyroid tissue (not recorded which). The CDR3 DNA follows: TGCGCCAGCAGCTTGGAACAGGGGGCTTACGAGCAGTACTTC. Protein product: CASSLEQGAYEQYF.